Listed below are T cell receptor beta chains from one sample, sequenced in a study of human T cells and chemical hapten exposure. TCRdb independently ran MiXCR on the RACE reads; one entry per CDR3 protein. The table has over 300,000 distinct CDR3 sequences, approximately 5.1% seen once. Material: whole blood, obtained in connection with sensitization to the hapten diphenylcyclopropenone (DPC). These receptor sequences come from a woman between 45 and 60 years old with alopecia areata. Some clones in this sample may be carry-over from other donors' samples. Both conserved end residues are part of each CDR3. A D gene is named only where the DNA matches it firmly. Expanded clones are given a class, and other clones once, few, many or no size at all.

CASSLGAPYEQYF,TGTGCCAGCAGCTTAGGGGCACCCTACGAGCAGTACTTC,-,TRBJ2-7,TRBV7-9,-
CASRLGTGSGEQYF,TGTGCCAGCAGACTTGGGACAGGGAGTGGCGAGCAGTACTTC,TRBD1,TRBJ2-7,TRBV6-5,many
CASSLTVPGEQYF,TGTGCCAGCAGTCTAACCGTCCCGGGGGAGCAGTACTTC,-,TRBJ2-7,TRBV27,-
CASSAGGNEQFF,TGTGCCAGCAGCGCGGGAGGAAATGAGCAGTTCTTC,TRBD2,TRBJ2-1,TRBV7-9,many
CASSQDQTSGGSYNEQFF,TGTGCCAGCAGCCAAGATCAGACTAGCGGGGGGTCCTACAATGAGCAGTTCTTC,TRBD2,TRBJ2-1,TRBV3-1,-
CSAYKDPRSPLHF,TGCAGTGCTTACAAGGACCCGAGGTCACCCCTCCACTTT,-,TRBJ1-6,TRBV20-1,few
CAIRSGTGEYSNQPQHF,TGTGCCATCAGATCCGGGACAGGTGAATATAGCAATCAGCCCCAGCATTTT,TRBD1,TRBJ1-5,TRBV10-3,many
CASSYSSARANYGYTF,TGTGCCAGCAGTTACTCGAGCGCCCGAGCTAACTATGGCTACACCTTC,-,TRBJ1-2,TRBV6-5,many
CASSVTGAAGELFF,TGTGCCAGCAGCGTGACAGGGGCCGCCGGGGAGCTGTTTTTT,TRBD1,TRBJ2-2,TRBV9,few
CASSWGLRVNTEAFF,TGTGCCAGCAGTTGGGGCTTAAGGGTGAACACTGAAGCTTTCTTT,-,TRBJ1-1,TRBV28,-
CSASTRPGYTF,TGCAGTGCCTCCACACGGCCTGGCTACACCTTC,-,TRBJ1-2,TRBV20-1,-
CASSIEDQPQHF,TGTGCCAGTAGTATAGAGGACCAGCCCCAGCATTTT,-,TRBJ1-5,TRBV19,few
CSGDRMYGYTF,TGCAGCGGGGACAGGATGTATGGCTACACCTTC,TRBD1,TRBJ1-2,TRBV29-1,many
CASSLDRGLSEAFF,TGTGCCAGCAGCCTGGACAGGGGGCTGAGTGAAGCTTTCTTT,TRBD1,TRBJ1-1,TRBV5-4,many
CASSYSTGGSYNSPLHF,TGTGCCAGCAGTTACTCGACTGGGGGCTCCTATAATTCACCCCTCCACTTT,-,TRBJ1-6,TRBV6-5,-
CASSPPGGLKNIQYF,TGTGCCAGCAGTCCCCCGGGGGGGCTCAAAAACATTCAGTACTTC,TRBD2,TRBJ2-4,TRBV12-3/TRBV12-4,-
CSVEPGAEETQYF,TGCAGCGTTGAACCCGGGGCAGAAGAGACCCAGTACTTC,-,TRBJ2-5,TRBV29-1,few
CASRSTGGAFTGELFF,TGTGCCAGCAGATCGACAGGGGGCGCTTTCACCGGGGAGCTGTTTTTT,TRBD1,TRBJ2-2,TRBV11-2,-
CASSSGALGNEKLFF,TGTGCCAGCAGCTCCGGGGCGCTTGGTAATGAAAAACTGTTTTTT,-,TRBJ1-4,TRBV7-9,-
CASSPATGYNEQFF,TGTGCCAGCAGCCCTGCCACGGGTTACAATGAGCAGTTCTTC,-,TRBJ2-1,TRBV3-1,few
CASRAMHGLAGGQETQYF,TGTGCCAGCAGAGCCATGCACGGACTAGCGGGGGGTCAAGAGACCCAGTACTTC,TRBD2,TRBJ2-5,TRBV5-4,many
CSVGTGVTQYF,TGCAGCGTTGGAACGGGGGTGACCCAGTACTTC,-,TRBJ2-5,TRBV29-1,-
CASSPYSGEQFF,TGTGCCAGCAGCCCATACTCAGGTGAGCAGTTCTTC,-,TRBJ2-1,TRBV4-2,many
CSAWGLGGSSYNEQFF,TGCAGCGCCTGGGGTCTCGGTGGGAGCTCCTACAATGAGCAGTTCTTC,-,TRBJ2-1,TRBV29-1,many
CSAPTGKVYEQYF,TGCAGTGCCCCGACCGGAAAGGTCTACGAGCAGTACTTC,-,TRBJ2-7,TRBV20-1,many
CASSPPTSYEQYF,TGTGCCAGCAGTCCGCCGACTAGCTACGAGCAGTACTTC,-,TRBJ2-7,TRBV2,many
CASSLASWGSTEAFF,TGTGCCAGCAGTTTAGCGAGCTGGGGAAGTACTGAAGCTTTCTTT,-,TRBJ1-1,TRBV12-3/TRBV12-4,many
CASMRNYGYTF,TGTGCCAGCATGAGAAACTATGGCTACACCTTC,-,TRBJ1-2,TRBV12-3/TRBV12-4,-
CASSHGTSGSTGELFF,TGTGCCAGCAGTCACGGGACTAGCGGGAGCACCGGGGAGCTGTTTTTT,TRBD2,TRBJ2-2,TRBV11-2,few
CASSLVSRGGAEAFF,TGCGCCAGCAGCTTGGTCTCCAGGGGGGGTGCTGAAGCTTTCTTT,TRBD1,TRBJ1-1,TRBV5-1,many
CASSSTEEETQYF,TGTGCCAGCAGCTCAACAGAGGAGGAGACCCAGTACTTC,-,TRBJ2-5,TRBV7-9,many
CSPRLAGVYEQYF,TGCAGTCCTCGACTAGCGGGGGTGTACGAGCAGTACTTC,TRBD2,TRBJ2-7,TRBV20-1,many
CASSVAAGAYEQYF,TGTGCCAGCAGTGTAGCAGCGGGGGCCTACGAGCAGTACTTC,TRBD2,TRBJ2-7,TRBV2,few
CASTPGTVLSSGANVLTF,TGTGCCAGCACCCCAGGGACCGTCCTCAGCTCTGGGGCCAACGTCCTGACTTTC,-,TRBJ2-6,TRBV21-1,many
CSVTVPVETGRWSEQFF,TGCAGTGTTACGGTGCCGGTCGAGACAGGGAGGTGGAGTGAGCAGTTCTTC,-,TRBJ2-1,TRBV20-1,many
CASSLGETPTYEQYF,TGTGCCAGCAGTTTAGGCGAAACGCCAACCTACGAGCAGTACTTC,-,TRBJ2-7,TRBV12-3/TRBV12-4,few